These T cell receptor beta chains were read from a single sample in a study of cytomegalovirus exposure and HLA in healthy donors. Produced via immunoSEQ multiplex PCR; TCRdb's table is partial and in-frame only. This repertoire shows roughly 160,000 clones, approximately 80% found once; its top ten account for approximately 1.2%. The sequenced sample was PBMCs. The receptors were sampled from a young man in good health and CMV-seronegative. CDR3s include the opening cysteine and the closing phenylalanine or tryptophan. Each record gives: clone size, V gene, J gene, D gene, CDR3 DNA, CDR3 protein. A D gene is named only where the DNA matches it firmly. The size entry is marked missing in some rows and otherwise reads once, few, many or a size class.

>NA|TRBV19|TRBJ2-2|TRBD2
TGTGCCAGTAGTCCTAGCGGGAGGGGTACCGGGGAGCTGTTTTTT
CASSPSGRGTGELFF
>NA|TRBV5-1|TRBJ1-4|TRBD1
TGCGCCAGCAGCTTCGGAGACAGGGGGAGGGCAAGCGAAAAACTGTTTTTT
CASSFGDRGRASEKLFF
>NA|TRBV25-1|TRBJ2-7|NA
TGTGCCAGCAGTCAAACTAGCTTGCTCTCCGAGCAGTACTTC
CASSQTSLLSEQYF
>NA|TRBV7-2|TRBJ2-5|TRBD2
TGTGCCAGCAGTCCACTAGCGGGGAGGGAGACCCAGTACTTC
CASSPLAGRETQYF
>once|TRBV4-1|TRBJ2-7|NA
TGCGCCAGCAGCCAGTCCCACCGCGGGGCGGGGTACGAGCAGTACTTC
CASSQSHRGAGYEQYF
>NA|TRBV10-3|TRBJ1-1|NA
TGTGCCATAGAGGGGGATGGTTCGACTGAAGCTTTCTTT
CAIEGDGSTEAFF
>NA|TRBV4-1|TRBJ2-2|TRBD2
TGCGCCAGCAGCCAAGATTTGCCCCGGACTAGCGCAAACACCGGGGAGCTGTTTTTT
CASSQDLPRTSANTGELFF
>NA|TRBV5-4|TRBJ2-7|TRBD1
TGTGCCAGCAGCTTCTGGGACAGAGCCTACGAGCAGTACTTC
CASSFWDRAYEQYF
>NA|TRBV6-4|TRBJ2-7|TRBD1
TGTGCCAGCAGCGCGACAGGGGGGTACGAGCAGTACTTC
CASSATGGYEQYF
>NA|TRBV5-1|TRBJ1-1|NA
TGCGCCAGCAAGGCACAGGCAGGCACTGAAGCTTTCTTT
CASKAQAGTEAFF
>NA|TRBV7-8|TRBJ1-4|NA
TGTGCCAGCAGCTTACAGAACAGGGATGATGAAAAACTGTTTTTT
CASSLQNRDDEKLFF
>NA|TRBV19|TRBJ1-2|NA
TGTGCCAGTAGTGTGGAGGACTATGGCTACACCTTC
CASSVEDYGYTF
>NA|TRBV6-6|TRBJ2-2|TRBD1
TGTGCCAGCAAGTTCGGACAGGGAAACACCGGGGAGCTGTTTTTT
CASKFGQGNTGELFF
>few|TRBV5-4|TRBJ2-1|TRBD1
TGTGCCAGCAGCTTGGCCGGGACAGGGTCCCTCGGTGAGCAGTTCTTC
CASSLAGTGSLGEQFF
>NA|TRBV7-2|TRBJ2-3|NA
TGTGCCAGCAGCTTAGATGGTAGAGGAGATACGCAGTATTTT
CASSLDGRGDTQYF
>NA|TRBV18|TRBJ2-2|NA
TGTGCCAGCTCAGATAACAGGGTTTCCGGGGAGCTGTTTTTT
CASSDNRVSGELFF
>few|TRBV28|TRBJ2-1|NA
TGTGCCAGCCGGGTTTACAATGAGCAGTTCTTC
CASRVYNEQFF
>NA|TRBV28|TRBJ2-5|NA
TGTGCCAGCAGTCAACTACGGGGGTCACAAGAGACCCAGTACTTC
CASSQLRGSQETQYF
>NA|TRBV4-3|TRBJ2-1|TRBD2
TGCGCCAGCAGCCAAGAGGGAGTAGCGGGATACTACAATGAGCAGTTCTTC
CASSQEGVAGYYNEQFF
>NA|TRBV19|TRBJ2-7|TRBD1
TGTGCCAGTAGTGCATGGACAGGGGGCATGAGTGAGCAGTACTTC
CASSAWTGGMSEQYF
>NA|TRBV19|TRBJ2-1|TRBD2
TGTGCCAGTAGTATTAATCCTAGCGGGGTATACAATGAGCAGTTCTTC
CASSINPSGVYNEQFF
>NA|TRBV25-1|TRBJ1-2|NA
TGTGCCAGCAGTGAGACGAGTAGGGGATTTAACTATGGCTACACCTTC
CASSETSRGFNYGYTF
>NA|TRBV19|TRBJ2-6|NA
TGTGCCAGTAACAGGGGGGGATACTCTGGGGCCAACGTCCTGACTTTC
CASNRGGYSGANVLTF
>NA|TRBV6-6|TRBJ1-5|TRBD1
TGTGCCAGCAGTTACGGACAGGGAGGTTTGAATCAGCCCCAGCATTTT
CASSYGQGGLNQPQHF
>NA|TRBV5-4|TRBJ2-7|TRBD2
TGTGCCAGCAGCCCGCTTCACCCGACTAGCGGGGGGAACGAGCAGTACTTC
CASSPLHPTSGGNEQYF
>NA|TRBV7-6|TRBJ2-1|TRBD1
TGTGCCAGCAGTAGGCAGGGGGCGGATGAGCAGTTCTTC
CASSRQGADEQFF
>NA|TRBV19|TRBJ1-5|TRBD1
TGTGCCAGTAGTACCGGGACAGCCGGAACTAATCAGCCCCAGCATTTT
CASSTGTAGTNQPQHF
>NA|TRBV6-6|TRBJ2-7|TRBD1
TGTGCCAGCAGTTACGGACAGGGTCACACCTACGAGCAGTACTTC
CASSYGQGHTYEQYF
>NA|TRBV2|TRBJ2-1|NA
TGTGCCAGCAGTGTACTACATGGCAATGAGCAGTTCTTC
CASSVLHGNEQFF
>NA|TRBV6-5|TRBJ1-5|NA
TGTGCCAGCAGTTACATGTCTCGGGGTTCGAATCAGCCCCAGCATTTT
CASSYMSRGSNQPQHF
>NA|TRBV18|TRBJ1-5|TRBD1
TGTGCCAGCTCTTCGAACAGGGGAAATCAGCCCCAGCATTTT
CASSSNRGNQPQHF
>few|TRBV14|TRBJ1-6|NA
TGTGCCAGCAGCCTTCACAGGGTTTCACCCCTCCACTTT
CASSLHRVSPLHF
>NA|TRBV6-1|TRBJ1-1|NA
TGTGCCAGCAGTGAAACAGCCCGGACTGAAGCTTTCTTT
CASSETARTEAFF
>NA|TRBV10-2|TRBJ1-4|NA
TGCGCCAGCAGTCCTCCTAGTGCCAAGGAAAAACTGTTTTTT
CASSPPSAKEKLFF
>NA|TRBV9|TRBJ1-5|TRBD1
TGTGCCAGCAGCGCGGGTACAGGGGGGGGCAATCAGCCCCAGCATTTT
CASSAGTGGGNQPQHF
>NA|TRBV19|TRBJ1-5|TRBD1
TGTGCCAGTACCGATAGGTCAGGGGGTGGCAATCAGCCCCAGCATTTT
CASTDRSGGGNQPQHF
>NA|TRBV5-1|TRBJ2-1|TRBD2
TGCGCCAGCAGCTTAGATGGACTAGCGGGAGCTGTGCATGAGCAGTTCTTC
CASSLDGLAGAVHEQFF
>NA|TRBV7-8|TRBJ2-7|NA
TGTGCCAGCAGCTCGCAGGGGATCCTTTACGAGCAGTACTTC
CASSSQGILYEQYF
>NA|TRBV7-6|TRBJ2-7|TRBD2
TGTGCCAGCAGCTTAGCGGTGTTGGGGGGGGGACCCTACGAGCAGTACTTC
CASSLAVLGGGPYEQYF
>few|TRBV7-9|TRBJ2-7|NA
TGTGCCAGCAGCCTCACTTACGAGCAGTACTTC
CASSLTYEQYF
>NA|TRBV6-5|TRBJ2-7|TRBD1
TGTGCCAGCAGTTCTCCGGGGGACAGGAGGCAGTACGAGCAGTACTTC
CASSSPGDRRQYEQYF
>NA|TRBV7-9|TRBJ2-7|TRBD1
TGTGCCATTACGCCAGGGGGCCCAACCTACGAGCAGTACTTC
CAITPGGPTYEQYF
>NA|TRBV9|TRBJ1-1|TRBD1
TGTGCCAGCAGCGCGGGACAGGGTATAGGTAACACTGAAGCTTTCTTT
CASSAGQGIGNTEAFF
>NA|TRBV6-6|TRBJ2-7|TRBD1
TGTGCCAGCAGTTCCCGGACAGGGGGCTACGAGCAGTACTTC
CASSSRTGGYEQYF